One sample yielded the 26 T cell receptor beta chains listed below, sequenced in a study of T-cell memory formation after mild COVID-19. Using its own MiXCR run on the 5' RACE reads, TCRdb lists one record per CDR3 protein. The sample has roughly 610,000 distinct CDR3 sequences; around 16% are singletons. Source material: PBMCs or a T cell subset sorted from them (not recorded which). The receptors stem from an adult woman who had mild COVID-19 (a few samples of this study predate the infection). Cell type and time point are not known.

This clonotype was observed a few times. The chain couples TRBV7-8 to TRBJ1-1; D unresolved. There are 15 residues in the CDR3. Germline V gene lookup returns CDR1 SGHVS and CDR2 FQNEAQ. The ends were cut back, 4 bases at V and 0 bases at J, with 12 bases in the middle. This CDR3 reads CASSSELGLNTEAFF. The CDR3 DNA is TGTGCCAGCAGCTCTGAGCTGGGGTTGAACACTGAAGCTTTCTTT.

This clonotype was counted a few times. The gene calls are TRBV11-2 and TRBJ2-1; D perhaps matches TRBD2 (5 bases). V lost 3 bases and J 7 bases, leaving 10 bases between the germline ends. CDR3 length equals 13 residues. Germline V gene lookup returns CDR1 SGHAT and CDR2 FQNNGV. CDR3 loop: CASSFGIPNEQFF. CDR3 DNA: TGTGCCAGCAGCTTCGGGATTCCTAATGAGCAGTTCTTC.

This clonotype has a handful of counts. The gene calls are TRBV7-9 and TRBJ2-3; 8 bases align to TRBD2. Germline assignment: CDR1 SEHNR and CDR2 FQNEAQ (reference sequence). This CDR3 region has 14 residues. V lost 7 bases and J lost 2; bases outside the gene matches: 5. CDR3 amino acids: CASTQLAVTDTQYF. In nucleotides, the CDR3 is TGTGCCAGCACCCAACTAGCGGTCACAGATACGCAGTATTTT.

This clonotype was seen more than once but under ten times. The chain recombines TRBV5-5 with TRBJ1-1; D ambiguous. The CDR3 runs 14 residues. V was cut by 4 bases and J by 2 bases, with 12 bases left in between. The germline CDR1 and CDR2 sequences are SGHKS and YYEKEE (reference sequence). CDR3 in amino acids: CASSLLNSNTEAFF. DNA of the CDR3: TGTGCCAGCAGCCTACTCAACAGCAACACTGAAGCTTTCTTT.

This clonotype was observed once. The chain employs TRBV20-1 and TRBJ2-3, with 13 bases identical to TRBD2. The CDR3 contains 19 residues. The germline CDR1 and CDR2 sequences are DFQATT and SNEGSKA (reference sequence). With V trimmed by 1 base and J by 3 bases, 13 bases remained unmatched. CDR3 DNA: TGCAGTGCTAGAGCCTACGCCGGGACTAGCGGGATAGGGACAGATACGCAGTATTTT. This sequence encodes CSARAYAGTSGIGTDTQYF.

This clonotype has just a few counts. This sequence joins TRBV7-3 and TRBJ2-3, with TRBD2 matching 9 bases. Germline CDR1 and CDR2: SGHTA and FQGTGA. The CDR3 sequence is 16 residues long. V was clipped by 8 bases and J by 5 bases; unmatched bases: 14. The CDR3 loop is CASATRSGSGRDTQYF. As DNA, the CDR3 is TGTGCCAGCGCCACCCGTAGCGGGAGTGGTAGAGATACGCAGTATTTT.

This clonotype was observed many times. This sequence joins TRBV11-2 and TRBJ2-1, with 9 bases fitting TRBD1. The CDR3 runs 12 residues. CDR1 and CDR2 (germline): SGHAT, FQNNGV. Trimming took 5 bases from V and 15 from J; bases not matched to a gene: 8. CDR3 in amino acids: CASSVRDRVAFF. The CDR3 DNA is TGTGCCAGCAGCGTCCGGGACAGGGTTGCGTTCTTC.

The sample holds a few counts of this clonotype. The chain uses TRBV6-6 and TRBJ2-3, with D uncertain. The germline gives CDR1 MNHNY, CDR2 SVGAGI (reference sequence). Trimming left V 4 bases short and J 1 base short, with 9 bases between. The length of the CDR3 is 14 residues. The CDR3 reads CASSLHTGTDTQYF. The CDR3 nucleotides are TGTGCCAGCAGTTTGCATACAGGCACAGATACGCAGTATTTT.

This clonotype occurred a few times. J is TRBJ2-5 and V is TRBV5-6; D may be TRBD1 or TRBD2 (5 bases each). Trimming cost V 4 bases and J 0 bases, with 16 bases left between them. The CDR3 covers 16 residues. Germline V gene data show CDR1 as SGHDT and CDR2 as YYEEEE. The DNA of the CDR3 is TGTGCCAGCAGCGAGGGACCGCGAAGGGACCAAGAGACCCAGTACTTC. It specifies CASSEGPRRDQETQYF.

This clonotype has only a few counts. J is TRBJ1-2 and V is TRBV14; unclear D gene. The CDR3 has 15 amino acids. Trimming took off 0 bases at V and 6 bases at J, with 14 bases between the two ends. Germline V gene data show CDR1 as SGHDN and CDR2 as FVKESK. CDR3 DNA sequence: TGTGCCAGCAGCCAAGATCTGGCGGGAGGTGATGGCTACACCTTC. Protein sequence: CASSQDLAGGDGYTF.

CDR3 residues: CASSERWWTGARTEAFF. Here the CDR3 DNA reads TGTGCCAGCAGTGAACGGTGGTGGACAGGGGCGCGAACTGAAGCTTTCTTT. The chain carries TRBV2 and TRBJ1-1; 9 nucleotides line up with TRBD1. The CDR3 is 17 residues long. V shed 2 bases and J 5 bases; nucleotides not matched to a gene: 12. Germline V gene sequence: CDR1 SNHLY, CDR2 FYNNEI.

V usage is TRBV11-1 and J usage is TRBJ2-6; 8 nucleotides line up with TRBD1. The V segment lost 2 bases and the J segment 4 bases; nucleotides outside the gene matches: 7. The CDR3 runs 17 residues. Germline CDR1 is SGHAT and CDR2 is FQDESV (reference sequence). The CDR3 reads CASSLRPTGVGANVLTF. Written as DNA, the CDR3 is TGTGCCAGCAGCTTACGCCCGACAGGGGTCGGGGCCAACGTCCTGACTTTC.

This clonotype turned up a few times. V and J are TRBV5-1 and TRBJ2-5; D is unresolved. V was clipped by 1 base and J by 5 bases, with 15 bases between them. Germline V CDR1 and CDR2: SGHRS, YFSETQ. The CDR3 spans 15 residues. CDR3 coding DNA: TGCGCCAGCAGCTTGAGTCAGCTATTGAGGGAGACCCAGTACTTC. This sequence encodes CASSLSQLLRETQYF.

This clonotype was counted ten times or more. The chain couples TRBV28 to TRBJ2-3; 11 bases fit TRBD2. CDR1 is MDHEN and CDR2 is SYDVKM in the germline V gene. CDR3 length: 17 residues. Trimming cost V 5 bases and J 5 bases; bases outside gene matches: 12. The chain's CDR3 is CASSTLNSGRARDTQYF. CDR3 nucleotides: TGTGCCAGCAGTACCCTTAATAGCGGGAGGGCCAGAGATACGCAGTATTTT.

This chain uses TRBV7-2 with TRBJ2-1, with 10 positions matching TRBD2. With 1 base clipped from V and 6 bases from J, the junction kept 6 bases outside the gene matches. The germline V gene encodes CDR1 SGHTA and CDR2 FQGNSA. This CDR3 comprises 16 residues. The CDR3 loop is CASSLGWLAGVNEQFF. For the CDR3, the DNA is TGTGCCAGCAGCTTAGGATGGCTAGCGGGGGTCAATGAGCAGTTCTTC.

In its sample, this clonotype was seen a few times. This chain connects TRBV2 to TRBJ2-3; no clear D. Germline V CDR1 and CDR2: SNHLY, FYNNEI. The CDR3 sequence is 13 residues long. V gave up 8 bases and J gave up 2 bases, with 11 bases separating them. DNA for the CDR3: TGTGCCAGCGGCGAGACCCCCACAGATACGCAGTATTTT. Encoded protein: CASGETPTDTQYF.

V and J are TRBV12-3 or TRBV12-4 and TRBJ1-4; tentative D call: TRBD1 (5 bases). The CDR3 is made up of 19 amino acids. Trimming pared 7 bases from V and 0 bases from J, leaving 24 bases between. The CDR3 DNA is TGTGCCAGCACCCCGGGACGACGGGGGATCAAAACAACTAATGAAAAACTGTTTTTT. Translated: CASTPGRRGIKTTNEKLFF.

This clonotype was recorded a few times. This chain links TRBV5-1 with TRBJ2-1; 16 bases agree with TRBD2. Losses at the gene ends were 3 bases for V and 11 bases for J; bases not matched to a gene: 5. The CDR3 is made up of 15 amino acids. Germline assignment: CDR1 SGHRS and CDR2 YFSETQ. CDR3 residues: CASSSGTSGGGKQFF. The DNA for the CDR3 is TGCGCCAGCAGCTCCGGGACTAGCGGGGGGGGAAAGCAGTTCTTC.

This clonotype was counted only a few times. The rearrangement joins TRBV4-1 to TRBJ1-1; D is unresolved. There are 14 residues in the CDR3. The V and J ends lost 0 bases and 2 bases respectively, with 7 bases between them. Germline CDR1 reads MGHRA; CDR2 reads YSYEKL. The CDR3 here is CASSQDPKNTEAFF. CDR3 DNA sequence: TGCGCCAGCAGCCAAGATCCTAAAAACACTGAAGCTTTCTTT.

This clonotype was counted between two and nine times. The chain joins TRBV30 to TRBJ2-1; D is possibly TRBD2 (6 bases). The CDR3 is 12 residues long. Germline V gene sequence: CDR1 GTSNPN, CDR2 SVGIG (reference sequence). The V end was cut by 0 bases, the J end by 8 bases, with 8 bases between. In DNA form, the CDR3 reads TGTGCCTGGAGTGTAGGAGGGGATGAGCAGTTCTTC. It is translated as CAWSVGGDEQFF.

This clonotype was found a few times. The CDR3, as DNA: TGCGCCAGCAGCCAGAGTGGGGAAGCCAATTCCTACGAGCAGTACTTC. Residues: CASSQSGEANSYEQYF. This chain joins TRBV5-1 and TRBJ2-7; D remains unclear. Germline V gives CDR1 SGHRS, CDR2 YFSETQ. V lost 4 bases to trimming and J lost 1 base, with 18 bases between them. The CDR3 has 16 residues.

This clonotype has more than one count but fewer than ten. The chain is built from TRBV5-1 and TRBJ2-5, with a possible D match to TRBD1 (6 bases). Trimming cost V 4 bases and J 4 bases, with 14 bases left between them. The CDR3 loop spans 14 amino acids. Germline CDR1 and CDR2: SGHRS and YFSETQ. The CDR3 is CASSDSGEGETQYF. For the CDR3, the DNA is TGCGCCAGCAGCGATTCAGGGGAAGGAGAGACCCAGTACTTC.

There are a few counts of this clonotype. The rearrangement joins TRBV9 to TRBJ2-2; 7 bases align to TRBD2. Germline-derived CDR1 and CDR2 are SGDLS and YYNGEE. V was clipped by 3 bases and J by 5 bases; unmatched bases: 10. The CDR3 loop spans 16 amino acids. In DNA form, the CDR3 reads TGTGCCAGCAGCGCCTCTAGCGGACCAGGAACCGGGGAGCTGTTTTTT. Encoded protein: CASSASSGPGTGELFF.

V gene TRBV7-9 combines with J gene TRBJ2-1; 8 bases align to TRBD1. Germline CDR1 is SEHNR and CDR2 is FQNEAQ (reference sequence). The ends lost 7 bases at V and 5 bases at J; junction bases unmatched: 13. This CDR3 has 16 residues. The DNA for the CDR3 is TGTGCCAGCATCCCCATGGACAGGGAACTTAACAATGAGCAGTTCTTC. It codes for CASIPMDRELNNEQFF.

This sequence joins TRBV5-1 and TRBJ1-6; 7 bases agree with TRBD1. Germline V gives CDR1 SGHRS, CDR2 YFSETQ. After removal of 3 bases from V and 7 bases from J, the junction contained 4 bases not matched to a gene. The CDR3 runs to 14 residues. This chain's CDR3 is CASSSWDRNSPLHF. In DNA form, the CDR3 reads TGCGCCAGCAGCTCGTGGGACAGAAATTCACCCCTCCACTTT.

The chain couples TRBV12-3 or TRBV12-4 to TRBJ2-5, with 8 bases fitting TRBD2. Trimming took 8 bases from V and 4 from J; bases not matched to a gene: 6. The CDR3 totals 13 residues. CDR3 protein: CASAISGGETQYF. The CDR3 bases are TGTGCCAGCGCGATAAGCGGGGGAGAGACCCAGTACTTC.